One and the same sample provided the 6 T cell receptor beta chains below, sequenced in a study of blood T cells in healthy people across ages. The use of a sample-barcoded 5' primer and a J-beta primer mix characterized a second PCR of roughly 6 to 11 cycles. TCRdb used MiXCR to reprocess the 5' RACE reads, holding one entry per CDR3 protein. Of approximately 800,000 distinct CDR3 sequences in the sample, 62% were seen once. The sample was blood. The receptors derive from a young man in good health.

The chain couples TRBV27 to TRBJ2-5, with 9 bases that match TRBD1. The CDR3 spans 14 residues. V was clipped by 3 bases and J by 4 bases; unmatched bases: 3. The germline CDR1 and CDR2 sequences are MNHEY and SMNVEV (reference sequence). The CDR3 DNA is TGTGCCAGCAGTTTGGGACAGGGTATAGAGACCCAGTACTTC. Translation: CASSLGQGIETQYF.

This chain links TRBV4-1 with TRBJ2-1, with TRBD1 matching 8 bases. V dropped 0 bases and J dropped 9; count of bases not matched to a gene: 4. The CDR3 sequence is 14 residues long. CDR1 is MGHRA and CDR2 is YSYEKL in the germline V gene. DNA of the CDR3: TGCGCCAGCAGCCAAGATCTTACAGGGGGTGAGCAGTTCTTC. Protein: CASSQDLTGGEQFF.

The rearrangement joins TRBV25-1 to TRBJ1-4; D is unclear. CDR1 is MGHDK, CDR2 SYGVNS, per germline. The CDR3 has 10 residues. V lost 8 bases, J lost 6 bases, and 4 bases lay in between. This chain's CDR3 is CASGDEKLFF. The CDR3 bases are TGTGCCAGCGGGGATGAAAAACTGTTTTTT. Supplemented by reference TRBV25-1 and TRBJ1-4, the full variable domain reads EADIYQTPRYLVIGTGKKITLECSQTMGHDKMYWYQQDPGMELHLIHYSYGVNSTEKGDLSSESTVSRIRTEHFPLTLESARPSHTSQYLCASGDEKLFFGSGTQLSVL.

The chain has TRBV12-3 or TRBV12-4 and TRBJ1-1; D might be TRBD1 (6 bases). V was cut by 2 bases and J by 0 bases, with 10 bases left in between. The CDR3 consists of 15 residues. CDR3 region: CASSLTGIMNTEAFF. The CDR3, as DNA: TGTGCCAGCAGTTTAACAGGGATCATGAACACTGAAGCTTTCTTT.

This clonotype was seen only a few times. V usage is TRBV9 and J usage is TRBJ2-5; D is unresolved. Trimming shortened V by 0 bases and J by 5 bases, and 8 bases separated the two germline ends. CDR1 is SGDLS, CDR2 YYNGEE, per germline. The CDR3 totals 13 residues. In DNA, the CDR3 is TGTGCCAGCAGCGTAGACTATTGGGAGACCCAGTACTTC. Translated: CASSVDYWETQYF. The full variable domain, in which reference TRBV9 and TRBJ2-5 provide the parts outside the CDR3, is DSGVTQTPKHLITATGQRVTLRCSPRSGDLSVYWYQQSLDQGLQFLIQYYNGEERAKGNILERFSAQQFPDLHSELNLSSLELGDSALYFCASSVDYWETQYFGPGTRLLVL.

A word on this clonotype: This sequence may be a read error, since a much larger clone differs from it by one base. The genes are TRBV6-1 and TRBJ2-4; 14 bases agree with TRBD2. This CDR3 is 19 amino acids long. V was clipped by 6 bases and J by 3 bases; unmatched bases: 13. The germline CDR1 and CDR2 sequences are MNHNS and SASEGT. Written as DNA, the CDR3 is TGTGCCAGCAGACAGACTAGCGGGGGGGCTGCCTATGGCAAAAACATTCAGTACTTC. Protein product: CASRQTSGGAAYGKNIQYF.